The 5 T cell receptor beta chains presented below share a single source sample, sequenced in a study of blood T cells in healthy people across ages. The authors ran a second PCR of about 6 to 11 cycles using a sample-barcoded 5' primer and a J-beta primer mix. One entry per CDR3 protein results from TCRdb running MiXCR on the 5' RACE reads. The table shows some 1.7 million distinct CDR3 sequences, with 28% occurring only once. Sequencing was carried out using blood. These receptors all come from a woman in her 30s in good health.

This clonotype was picked up a small number of times. The chain employs TRBV7-3 and TRBJ2-1; D may correspond to TRBD1 or TRBD2 (6 bases each). This CDR3 region has 17 residues. Trimming took off 5 bases at V and 0 bases at J, with 17 bases between the two ends. Looked up from germline, CDR1 is SGHTA and CDR2 is FQGTGA. CDR3 in DNA: TGTGCCAGCAGCCCAACCGTAGGGGGGATCTCCTACAATGAGCAGTTCTTC. Translated, it gives CASSPTVGGISYNEQFF.

This clonotype was observed a handful of times. In nucleotides, the CDR3 is TGTGCTAGTGGCGGGGGTACGACCTACGAGCAGTACTTC. Translating gives CASGGGTTYEQYF. V and J are TRBV12-5 and TRBJ2-7; tentatively, D is TRBD2 (6 bases). This CDR3 contains 13 residues. The germline CDR1 and CDR2 sequences are LGHNT and FRNRAP. V was clipped by 6 bases and J by 2 bases, with 11 bases between them.

Comments on this clonotype: A read error may produce the germline difference seen at one junction end. As DNA, the CDR3 is TGCGCCGGCAGCCTCGCGGCGGGGGTGCCTAAGGAGCAGTACTTC. This translates into CAGSLAAGVPKEQYF. The V and J genes are TRBV5-1 and TRBJ2-5; 7 bases agree with TRBD2. Germline CDR1 SGHRS, CDR2 YFSETQ. The CDR3 is 15 amino acids.

This clonotype was counted ten times or more. V is TRBV9 and J is TRBJ1-2; D remains unclear. Germline lookup yields CDR1 SGDLS and CDR2 YYNGEE. This CDR3 is built from 14 residues. Trimming took off 0 bases at V and 4 bases at J, with 10 bases between the two ends. For the CDR3, the DNA is TGTGCCAGCAGCGTAGATGGCCCCCTCTATGGCTACACCTTC. This sequence encodes CASSVDGPLYGYTF.

The rearrangement joins TRBV19 to TRBJ2-2; tentative D call: TRBD2 (5 bases). Trimming took 7 bases from V and 5 from J, leaving 17 bases between them. Germline loops: CDR1 LNHDA, CDR2 SQIVND (reference sequence). This CDR3 is 15 amino acids long. The CDR3 spells CASTPWLAGTGELFF. The DNA for the CDR3 is TGTGCCAGTACTCCATGGCTAGCTGGTACCGGGGAGCTGTTTTTT.